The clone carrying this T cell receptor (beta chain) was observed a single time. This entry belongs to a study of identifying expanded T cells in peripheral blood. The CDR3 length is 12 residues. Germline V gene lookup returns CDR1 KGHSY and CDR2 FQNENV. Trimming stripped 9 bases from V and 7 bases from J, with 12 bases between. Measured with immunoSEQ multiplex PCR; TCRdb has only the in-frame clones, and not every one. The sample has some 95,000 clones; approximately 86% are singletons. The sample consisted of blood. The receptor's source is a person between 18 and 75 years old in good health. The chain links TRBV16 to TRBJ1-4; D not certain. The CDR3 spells CASSKRGEKLFF. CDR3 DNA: TGTGCCAGTTCTAAACGGGGTGAAAAACTGTTTTTT.